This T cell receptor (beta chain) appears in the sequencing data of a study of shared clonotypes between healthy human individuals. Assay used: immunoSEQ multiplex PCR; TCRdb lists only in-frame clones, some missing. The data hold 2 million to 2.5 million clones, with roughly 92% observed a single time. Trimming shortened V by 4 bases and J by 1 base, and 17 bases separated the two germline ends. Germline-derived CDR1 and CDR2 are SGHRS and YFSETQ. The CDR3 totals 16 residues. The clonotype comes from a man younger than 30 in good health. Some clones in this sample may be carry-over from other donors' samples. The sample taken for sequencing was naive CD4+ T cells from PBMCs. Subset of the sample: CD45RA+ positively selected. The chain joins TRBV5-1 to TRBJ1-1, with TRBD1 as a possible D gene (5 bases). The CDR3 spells CASSHGVGTPNTEAFF. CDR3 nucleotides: TGCGCCAGCAGCCATGGGGTTGGGACTCCGAACACTGAAGCTTTCTTT.